Below, 8 T cell receptor beta chains from the same sample are listed, as sequenced in a study of T cell repertoires in cytomegalovirus infection (dated by TCRdb to between 2018 and 2021). TCRdb records Illumina HiSeq 1500 as the sequencer. TCRdb ran its own pipeline on the public reads, namely fastp trimming at Q25 and MiXCR clone calling, and kept in-frame beta chains. Rows are combined by CDR3 protein, so each entry shows the most common genes and DNA. In all, the sample holds about 530,000 distinct CDR3 sequences, and around a quarter of those were seen once. The top ten clonotypes cover approximately 13% of the sample. Sequenced input: PBMCs. The receptors come from a human donor in good health (CMV status not recorded). Some clones in this sample may be carry-over from other donors' samples.

In its sample, this clonotype was seen a few times. The chain employs TRBV7-9 and TRBJ2-7; possible D gene TRBD1, 5 bases. Trimming shortened V by 1 base and J by 4 bases, and 11 bases separated the two germline ends. This CDR3 is 14 amino acids long. CDR1 SEHNR and CDR2 FQNEAQ come from the germline V gene (reference sequence). Written as DNA, the CDR3 is TGTGCCAGCAGCTTAGATTTTGACAGTTACGAGCAGTACGTC. This encodes CASSLDFDSYEQYV.

The chain carries TRBV12-3 or TRBV12-4 and TRBJ2-7; TRBD2 matches at 10 bases. The V segment lost 6 bases and the J segment 3 bases; nucleotides outside the gene matches: 8. There are 15 residues in the CDR3. The CDR3 loop reads CASSPRTSGIYEQYF. The CDR3 DNA reads TGTGCCAGCAGCCCGAGGACTAGCGGCATCTACGAGCAGTACTTC.

This clonotype was detected many times. The V gene is TRBV28, the J gene TRBJ2-1; weak D call: TRBD1 (6 bases). Looked up from germline, CDR1 is MDHEN and CDR2 is SYDVKM. CDR3 length: 14 amino acids. The V and J ends lost 7 bases and 4 bases respectively, with 14 bases between them. CDR3 protein: CASTDPDSYNEQFF. The CDR3 region has the DNA TGTGCCAGCACGGACCCGGACAGTTACAATGAGCAGTTCTTC.

This clonotype was seen only a few times. The J gene is TRBJ1-5, the V gene TRBV5-6; D is undetermined. This CDR3 has 14 amino acids. CDR1 and CDR2 (germline): SGHDT, YYEEEE. Trimming pared 1 base from V and 7 bases from J, leaving 12 bases between. The DNA of the CDR3 is TGTGCCAGCAGCTTGCAGAGGGCTGGGCAGCCCCAGCATTTT. Residues: CASSLQRAGQPQHF. The full variable domain, its missing parts supplied by reference TRBV5-6 and TRBJ1-5, is DAGVTQSPTHLIKTRGQQVTLRCSPKSGHDTVSWYQQALGQGPQFIFQYYEEEERQRGNFPDRFSGHQFPNYSSELNVNALLLGDSALYLCASSLQRAGQPQHFGDGTRLSIL.

This clonotype was picked up a small number of times. The chain recombines TRBV12-3 or TRBV12-4 with TRBJ1-2; tentatively, D is TRBD1 (5 bases). The V end was cut by 4 bases, the J end by 8 bases, with 11 bases between. This CDR3 comprises 12 residues. For the CDR3, the DNA is TGTGCCAGCAGTTCCTCGCGACAGGGCTACACCTTC. Its protein is CASSSSRQGYTF.

This clonotype was detected many times. This chain joins TRBV28 and TRBJ2-7; tentatively, D is TRBD2 (6 bases). V was shortened by 6 bases and J by 5 bases, with 20 bases between the two germline ends. The CDR3 is 15 amino acids. Germline V lookup: CDR1 MDHEN, CDR2 SYDVKM. The CDR3 DNA follows: TGTGCCAGCAGACCACCTGGCGGGATCGGCAACGAGCAGTACTTC. Its protein product is CASRPPGGIGNEQYF.

This chain uses TRBV6-5 with TRBJ2-2; weak D call: TRBD1 (6 bases). CDR1 is MNHEY, CDR2 SVGAGI, per germline. With 1 base removed from V and 3 bases from J, the gap between germline ends came to 9 bases. The CDR3 runs 15 residues. This CDR3 reads CASSYYGQYTGELFF. DNA for the CDR3: TGTGCCAGCAGTTACTACGGACAGTACACCGGGGAGCTGTTTTTT.

This clonotype was observed at least ten times. As DNA, the CDR3 is TGTGCCAGCAGCCTCCCGGGCTGGGAAAATGAGCAGTTCTTC. It encodes CASSLPGWENEQFF. The V call is TRBV7-2, the J call TRBJ2-1; D remains unclear. This CDR3 is built from 14 residues. V was clipped by 5 bases and J by 7 bases, with 15 bases between them. CDR1 and CDR2 from the germline V gene are SGHTA and FQGNSA. Drawing the rest from reference TRBV7-2 and TRBJ2-1, the complete variable domain is GAGVSQSPSNKVTEKGKDVELRCDPISGHTALYWYRQSLGQGLEFLIYFQGNSAPDKSGLPSDRFSAERTGGSVSTLTIQRTQQEDSAVYLCASSLPGWENEQFFGPGTRLTVL.